Listed below are T cell receptor beta chains from one sample, sequenced in a study of shared clonotypes between healthy human individuals. Sequenced by immunoSEQ multiplex PCR; TCRdb stores in-frame clones only, minus some. Of roughly 1,100,000 clones in the sample, about 74% were seen once. Sequencing was done on a sample of memory CD4+ T cells sorted from blood. The receptor set was obtained from a man aged 18 to 35 in good health. CDR3s include the opening cysteine and the closing phenylalanine or tryptophan. D genes are given only for firm matches. A row's size may be missing; if present it is once, few, many or a size class.

CAWSGPGVYINEQFF	TGTGCCTGGAGTGGCCCGGGAGTCTACATCAATGAGCAGTTCTTC	.	TRBV30	TRBJ2-1	.
CASSLTGGTDTQYF	TGTGCCAGCAGCTTAACGGGGGGCACAGATACGCAGTATTTT	.	TRBV7-3	TRBJ2-3	.
CASSEGAGNTIYF	TGTGCCAGTAGTGAAGGGGCTGGAAACACCATATATTTT	.	TRBV19	TRBJ1-3	.
CAWSVQTGEKLFF	TGTGCCTGGAGTGTACAAACGGGGGAAAAACTGTTTTTT	.	TRBV30	TRBJ1-4	.
CASNYGQGSGYTF	TGCGCCAGCAACTACGGACAGGGAAGCGGCTACACCTTC	TRBD1	TRBV5-1	TRBJ1-2	.
CASSISPGGADTEAFF	TGTGCCAGCTCGATATCCCCGGGGGGAGCGGACACTGAAGCTTTCTTT	.	TRBV18	TRBJ1-1	.
CATARLAVSYEQYF	TGTGCCACCGCCCGACTAGCGGTATCTTACGAGCAGTACTTC	TRBD2	TRBV7-8	TRBJ2-7	.
CASSQSFGGPETQYF	TGCGCCAGCAGCCAAAGTTTCGGGGGGCCGGAGACCCAGTACTTC	.	TRBV4-3	TRBJ2-5	.
CASSLVTGSNTGELFF	TGCGCCAGCAGCTTGGTTACAGGATCGAACACCGGGGAGCTGTTTTTT	.	TRBV5-1	TRBJ2-2	.
CASSFDTKRTSNYGYTF	TGTGCCAGCAGTTTTGACACCAAAAGGACTTCTAACTATGGCTACACCTTC	.	TRBV28	TRBJ1-2	.
CAWGTGGLNSPLHF	TGTGCCTGGGGGACAGGGGGTCTTAATTCACCCCTCCACTTT	TRBD1	TRBV30	TRBJ1-6	.
CASSKGRENTEAFF	TGTGCCAGCAGCAAGGGACGGGAGAACACTGAAGCTTTCTTT	.	TRBV5-4	TRBJ1-1	few
CASSSQGSRTEAFF	TGCGCCAGCAGCTCACAGGGAAGTCGGACTGAAGCTTTCTTT	.	TRBV4-1	TRBJ1-1	few
CASSLANRGRAFF	TGTGCCAGCAGTTTGGCTAACAGGGGACGGGCTTTCTTT	TRBD1	TRBV6-5	TRBJ1-1	.
CASSVTGATDTQYF	TGTGCCAGTAGTGTGACCGGGGCCACAGATACGCAGTATTTT	.	TRBV19	TRBJ2-3	.
CASSNPGQGAREQYF	TGTGCCAGCAGTAATCCGGGACAGGGGGCGCGTGAGCAGTACTTC	TRBD1	TRBV28	TRBJ2-7	.
CASSLVASGRYEQYF	TGTGCCAGCAGCTTAGTGGCTAGCGGGAGATACGAGCAGTACTTC	TRBD2	TRBV7-2	TRBJ2-7	.
CASSTPRTGSNYGYTF	TGTGCCAGCAGCACGCCGAGGACAGGAAGTAACTATGGCTACACCTTC	TRBD1	TRBV9	TRBJ1-2	.
CASSSTGMNTEAFF	TGCGCCAGCAGCTCGACAGGGATGAACACTGAAGCTTTCTTT	TRBD1	TRBV5-1	TRBJ1-1	.
CASSLPARAYEQYF	TGTGCCAGCAGTTTACCTGCCAGGGCCTACGAGCAGTACTTC	.	TRBV28	TRBJ2-7	.
CASSFTPGTGGSPLHF	TGTGCCAGCAGTTTTACCCCCGGGACAGGGGGCTCACCCCTCCACTTT	TRBD1	TRBV2	TRBJ1-6	.
CASSRRGGVTEAFF	TGTGCCAGCAGCCGTAGGGGCGGGGTCACTGAAGCTTTCTTT	.	TRBV28	TRBJ1-1	.
CASSEGIRGQDFQFF	TGTGCCAGCAGCGAGGGGATACGGGGACAGGACTTCCAGTTCTTC	TRBD1	TRBV9	TRBJ2-1	.
CASSNGPGTGDYGYTF	TGTGCCAGCAGCAATGGGCCCGGGACAGGGGACTATGGCTACACCTTC	.	TRBV21-1	TRBJ1-2	.
CASSPSTDTQYF	TGCGCCAGCAGTCCTAGCACAGATACGCAGTATTTT	.	TRBV5-1	TRBJ2-3	.
CASSFSVTRTLAGGPGEQFF	TGTGCCAGCAGTTTCTCGGTTACCCGAACACTAGCGGGAGGGCCAGGTGAGCAGTTCTTC	TRBD2	TRBV27	TRBJ2-1	.
CASSVDGGGNTGELFF	TGTGCCAGCAGCGTAGACGGCGGGGGCAACACCGGGGAGCTGTTTTTT	.	TRBV9	TRBJ2-2	.
CASSLQGSEQYF	TGTGCCAGCAGCTTACAAGGGAGCGAGCAGTACTTC	.	TRBV4-2	TRBJ2-7	.
CASSISWGAQNGYTF	TGTGCCAGTAGTATCTCCTGGGGGGCCCAGAACGGCTACACCTTC	.	TRBV19	TRBJ1-2	.
CASSFIMGGTGGSPLHF	TGCGCCAGCAGCTTCATCATGGGGGGGACAGGAGGCTCACCCCTCCACTTT	TRBD1	TRBV5-1	TRBJ1-6	.
CASSFRLNEETQYF	TGTGCCAGCAGCTTTCGACTAAATGAAGAGACCCAGTACTTC	.	TRBV11-2	TRBJ2-5	.
CASSDGGGYNEQFF	TGTGCCAGCAGTGACGGCGGGGGGTATAATGAGCAGTTCTTC	TRBD2	TRBV2	TRBJ2-1	once
CASNPVGSGSNQPQHF	TGTGCCAGCAACCCAGTGGGCAGTGGGAGCAATCAGCCCCAGCATTTT	.	TRBV28	TRBJ1-5	.
CAIGDTRNTGELFF	TGTGCCATAGGTGACACCCGGAACACCGGGGAGCTGTTTTTT	.	TRBV10-3	TRBJ2-2	.
CASTLERTSDYGYTF	TGTGCCAGCACGCTTGAGCGGACGTCGGACTATGGCTACACCTTC	.	TRBV5-6	TRBJ1-2	.
CASSPPGQGENYGYTF	TGTGCCAGCAGCCCCCCCGGACAGGGGGAGAACTATGGCTACACCTTC	TRBD1	TRBV28	TRBJ1-2	.
CARRSYEQYF	TGTGCCCGCCGTTCCTACGAGCAGTACTTC	.	TRBV7-2	TRBJ2-7	once
CASSPPHVDNQPQHF	TGTGCCAGTAGTCCCCCACACGTCGATAATCAGCCCCAGCATTTT	.	TRBV19	TRBJ1-5	.
CASKGLSATQETQYF	TGTGCCAGTAAGGGATTGAGCGCCACACAAGAGACCCAGTACTTC	.	TRBV19	TRBJ2-5	.
CASSLSGAVPTDTQYF	TGTGCCAGCAGTTTATCGGGGGCCGTACCCACAGATACGCAGTATTTT	.	TRBV27	TRBJ2-3	.
CASSERGLNSPLHF	TGTGCCAGCAGTGAAAGGGGGTTGAATTCACCCCTCCACTTT	.	TRBV2	TRBJ1-6	.
CASSHSTGGGTNTEAFF	TGCGCCAGCAGCCACTCCACAGGAGGTGGGACGAACACTGAAGCTTTCTTT	.	TRBV5-1	TRBJ1-1	.